This is a list of T cell receptor beta chains from one sample in a study of T cell changes during pregnancy in multiple sclerosis. Profiled with immunoSEQ multiplex PCR; TCRdb holds only in-frame clones, not every one. The sample consists of 100,000 or so clones, just over 90% of them appearing once. The sample was peripheral blood, taken after pregnancy. The receptors here all came from a female donor with multiple sclerosis, enrolled in a pregnancy study. Both conserved end residues are part of each CDR3. D genes are given only for firm matches. Clone size is not always given. Where it is, it says once, few, many or a class for expanded clones.

d_gene,len,abundance,j_gene,v_gene,CDR3nt,CDR3aa
NA,13,NA,TRBJ2-5,TRBV2,TGTGCCAGCTCGCGGGAATCCCAAGAGACCCAGTACTTC,CASSRESQETQYF
TRBD2,15,NA,TRBJ2-1,TRBV11-3,TGTGCCAGCGCCAAGCGGGGGAGCTCCTACAATGAGCAGTTCTTC,CASAKRGSSYNEQFF
TRBD2,14,NA,TRBJ2-7,TRBV9,TGTGCCAGCAGCTCGGACAGCGGGGGATCCGAGCAGTACTTC,CASSSDSGGSEQYF
NA,11,NA,TRBJ2-1,TRBV20-1,TGCAGTGCTAGTGGAGGGAATGAGCAGTTCTTC,CSASGGNEQFF
NA,13,NA,TRBJ1-1,TRBV7-9,TGTGCCAGCAGCTTCTCAGGCACCACTGAAGCTTTCTTT,CASSFSGTTEAFF
TRBD1,16,NA,TRBJ1-5,TRBV28,TGTGCCAGCAGTTGGGACAGGGACCTCCCGAGTCAGCCCCAGCATTTT,CASSWDRDLPSQPQHF
NA,14,NA,TRBJ1-3,TRBV6-5,TGTGCCAGCAGATCACAGTTCCATAGAAACACCATATATTTT,CASRSQFHRNTIYF
NA,14,medium-sized,TRBJ1-2,TRBV11-2,TGTGCCAGCAGCTCGGCAAGGGGGAACTATGGCTACACCTTC,CASSSARGNYGYTF
TRBD1,16,NA,TRBJ2-7,TRBV25-1,TGTGCCAGCAGCCGCCCCCCCGGGACAGGGTCATACGAGCAGTACTTC,CASSRPPGTGSYEQYF
TRBD1,15,NA,TRBJ1-4,TRBV19,TGTGCCAGTAGTATAGGCCAGGGGGCTAATGAAAAACTGTTTTTT,CASSIGQGANEKLFF
TRBD2,16,NA,TRBJ2-3,TRBV5-4,TGTGCCAGCAGCTTGGAAAGCGGGGGGGCTACAGATACGCAGTATTTT,CASSLESGGATDTQYF